This is a list of T cell receptor beta chains from one sample in a study of cytomegalovirus exposure and HLA in healthy donors. Produced via immunoSEQ multiplex PCR; TCRdb's table is partial and in-frame only. The table records around 150,000 clones, roughly 80% of them present only once. Sequencing used PBMCs. These receptor sequences come from a girl aged 2 to 10 in good health and CMV-seropositive. The CDR3 runs from the conserved cysteine through the conserved F or W. A D gene is named only where the DNA matches it firmly. Clone size is stated in some rows and not others, as once, few, many or a class when expanded.

j_call | clone_size | v_call | d_call | cdr3_nt | cdr3_aa
TRBJ2-3 | NA | TRBV6-5 | TRBD2 | TGTGCCAGCAGTCCGGGAGGGAACACAGATACGCAGTATTTT | CASSPGGNTDTQYF
TRBJ2-1 | NA | TRBV5-4 | NA | TGTGCCAGCAGCTCGTGGCCGGGAACTGCCGACAATGAGCAGTTCTTC | CASSSWPGTADNEQFF
TRBJ1-2 | NA | TRBV30 | NA | TGTGCCTGGAGTATCCCAGGGGATTATGGCTACACCTTC | CAWSIPGDYGYTF
TRBJ1-1 | NA | TRBV6-1 | TRBD1 | TGTGCCACCGTACGGACAGGGGGGGACACTGAAGCTTTCTTT | CATVRTGGDTEAFF
TRBJ1-1 | NA | TRBV21-1 | NA | TGTGCCAGCAGCAAAGCACAGGGGCCCGCACCCACTGAAGCTTTCTTT | CASSKAQGPAPTEAFF
TRBJ1-5 | once | TRBV19 | NA | TGTGCCAGTAGTATAGGGGGGCGTGGACGTGAGCCCCAGCATTTT | CASSIGGRGREPQHF
TRBJ2-7 | NA | TRBV5-5 | TRBD2 | TGTGCCAGCAGCCTACGGCCCGACTCGGGGAGGGTCAACGAGCAGTACTTC | CASSLRPDSGRVNEQYF
TRBJ2-1 | NA | TRBV5-1 | TRBD1 | TGCGCCAGCAGTACAGGGGGCATCTCCTACAATGAGCAGTTCTTC | CASSTGGISYNEQFF
TRBJ2-3 | NA | TRBV5-1 | NA | TGCGCCAGCAGGGCTAGCACAGATACGCAGTATTTT | CASRASTDTQYF
TRBJ2-1 | NA | TRBV5-6 | TRBD2 | TGTGCCAGCAGCGCACGAGGCGGGAGGGTGTACAATGAGCAGTTCTTC | CASSARGGRVYNEQFF
TRBJ2-7 | once | TRBV5-1 | TRBD2 | TGCGCCAGCAGCTGGACTAGCGGGAGCTCCTACGAGCAGTACTTC | CASSWTSGSSYEQYF
TRBJ2-5 | NA | TRBV7-3 | NA | TGTGCCAGCAGCCCCGGTCTAAGAGATACCCAGTACTTC | CASSPGLRDTQYF
TRBJ2-2 | NA | TRBV28 | NA | TGTGCCAGCAGTTTGGCGCGGGGGAACACCGGGGAGCTGTTTTTT | CASSLARGNTGELFF
TRBJ2-2 | NA | TRBV5-4 | TRBD2 | TGTGCCAGCAGCTTCGGCGGGGCTAGCGGGAACACCGGGGAGCTGTTTTTT | CASSFGGASGNTGELFF
TRBJ1-1 | NA | TRBV6-1 | NA | TGTGCCAGCAGTGAAGGACAGGCCACTGAAGCTTTCTTT | CASSEGQATEAFF
TRBJ2-5 | NA | TRBV5-1 | TRBD2 | TGCGCCAGCAGCTTGTACCAGCGGGAGTACGGGGGGAAGACCCAGTACTTC | CASSLYQREYGGKTQYF
TRBJ2-1 | NA | TRBV12-5 | NA | TGTGCTAGTGGTTTATCCGATGAGCAGTTCTTC | CASGLSDEQFF
TRBJ2-3 | once | TRBV18 | NA | TGTGCCAGCTCACCACCCCCTAGCGTCTACACAGATACGCAGTATTTT | CASSPPPSVYTDTQYF
TRBJ2-7 | NA | TRBV7-9 | NA | TGTGCCAGCAGCTTATCTGCGGACGAGCAGTACTTC | CASSLSADEQYF
TRBJ2-6 | NA | TRBV4-1 | TRBD2 | TGCGCCAGCAGCCAAGGTTGGGTAGCGGGAGGCTCTGGGGCCAACGTCCTGACTTTC | CASSQGWVAGGSGANVLTF
TRBJ1-2 | NA | TRBV13 | NA | TGTGCCAGCAGCCCCCCCTCCCACCTTAGTGATGCTAACTATGGCTACACCTTC | CASSPPSHLSDANYGYTF
TRBJ2-1 | NA | TRBV19 | TRBD2 | TGTGCCAGTAGTATGGCGGGAGGACGTTTCAATGAGCAGTTCTTC | CASSMAGGRFNEQFF
TRBJ2-2 | NA | TRBV18 | TRBD2 | TGTGCCAGCTCACCGGTCTTCACTAGCGGAGGGGGCACCGGGGAGCTGTTTTTT | CASSPVFTSGGGTGELFF
TRBJ2-6 | NA | TRBV18 | NA | TGTGCCAGCTCACTTCAGGACTCTGGGGCCAACGTCCTGACTTTC | CASSLQDSGANVLTF
TRBJ2-4 | NA | TRBV28 | TRBD2 | TGTGCCAGCAACCGAGCGACTAGCGGGAGTGGTAGCATTCAGTACTTC | CASNRATSGSGSIQYF
TRBJ2-1 | NA | TRBV4-2 | NA | TGTGCCAGCAGCCAAGTAGGGGATAGGAGTGAGCAGTTCTTC | CASSQVGDRSEQFF
TRBJ1-1 | NA | TRBV6-5 | NA | TGTGCCACCAAGGGGCTTCTGAACACTGAAGCTTTCTTT | CATKGLLNTEAFF
TRBJ1-1 | once | TRBV7-9 | TRBD1 | TGTGCCAGCAGCTCCTTCAGGGGGCATGGTGAAGCTTTCTTT | CASSSFRGHGEAFF
TRBJ2-1 | NA | TRBV7-8 | TRBD2 | TGTGCCAGCAGCGATGTACCTAGCGGGAGGGCCCACAATGAGCAGTTCTTC | CASSDVPSGRAHNEQFF